The present T cell receptor beta chain was sequenced within a study of T cell repertoires in cytomegalovirus infection. TCRdb recomputed calls from the reads with MiXCR, one row per CDR3 protein. Of about 240,000 distinct CDR3 sequences in the sample, 6% to 8% are singletons; the top ten hold roughly 6.5%. The CDR3 contains 14 residues. From germline, CDR1 is SGHTA and CDR2 FQGNSA. V lost 6 bases and J lost 5; bases outside the gene matches: 5. There are many counts of this clonotype. The chain links TRBV7-2 to TRBJ2-1, with 9 bases that match TRBD1. This receptor was obtained from a human donor in good health (CMV status not recorded). Some clones in this sample may be carry-over from other donors' samples. The sequencing input was PBMCs. Here the CDR3 reads CASRRDRVNNEQFF. Written as DNA, the CDR3 is TGTGCCAGCAGGAGGGACAGGGTCAACAATGAGCAGTTCTTC.